This T cell receptor beta chain was captured in a study of vaccination effects on CD4 cells after COVID-19. The table came from immunoSEQ multiplex PCR; TCRdb's copy has only in-frame clones and leaves some out. The table includes 70,000 or so clones, over 60% detected once. The table lists this clone with a count of one. Its antigen is undetermined. Isolation of CD4+ T cells took place after approximately ten days of culture. The authors replaced half the medium with IL-2 medium on days 3 and 7. The germline gives CDR1 SGHTA, CDR2 FQGNSA. V was pared by 1 base and J by 6 bases, with 13 bases between. This CDR3 is built from 15 residues.

The material sequenced was CD4+ T cells from PBMCs cultured without peptide, taken before COVID-19 vaccination. This chain connects TRBV7-2 to TRBJ1-5, with D hard to call. The clonotype originates from a human donor who received a COVID-19 vaccine. The CDR3, as DNA: TGTGCCAGCAGCTTAGTTGGCTCAGGAAGTCAGCCCCAGCATTTT. Encoded protein: CASSLVGSGSQPQHF.